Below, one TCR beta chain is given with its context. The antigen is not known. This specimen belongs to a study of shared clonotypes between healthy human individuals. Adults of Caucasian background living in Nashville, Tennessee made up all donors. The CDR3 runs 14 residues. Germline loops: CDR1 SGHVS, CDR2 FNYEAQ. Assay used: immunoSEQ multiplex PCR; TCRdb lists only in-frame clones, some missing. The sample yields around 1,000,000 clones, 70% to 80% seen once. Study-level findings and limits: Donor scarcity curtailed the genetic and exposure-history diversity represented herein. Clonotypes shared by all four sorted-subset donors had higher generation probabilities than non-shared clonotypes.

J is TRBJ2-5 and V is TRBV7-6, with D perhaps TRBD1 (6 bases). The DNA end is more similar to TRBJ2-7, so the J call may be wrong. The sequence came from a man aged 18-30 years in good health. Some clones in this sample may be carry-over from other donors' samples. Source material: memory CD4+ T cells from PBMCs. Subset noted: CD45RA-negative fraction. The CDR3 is CASSLEQGAYEQYF. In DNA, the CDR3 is TGTGCCAGCAGCTTAGAACAGGGAGCCTACGAGCAGTACTTC.